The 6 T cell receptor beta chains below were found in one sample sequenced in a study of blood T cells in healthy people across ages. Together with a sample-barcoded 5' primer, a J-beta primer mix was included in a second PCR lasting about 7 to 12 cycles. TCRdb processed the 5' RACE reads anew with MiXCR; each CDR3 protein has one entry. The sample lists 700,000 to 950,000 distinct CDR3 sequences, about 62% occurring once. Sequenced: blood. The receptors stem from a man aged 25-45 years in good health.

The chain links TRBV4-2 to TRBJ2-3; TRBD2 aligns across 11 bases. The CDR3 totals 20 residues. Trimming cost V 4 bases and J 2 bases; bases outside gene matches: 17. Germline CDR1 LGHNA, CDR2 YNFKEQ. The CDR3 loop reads CASSRRLAGTGGGITDTQYF. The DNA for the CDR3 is TGTGCCAGCAGCCGCAGACTAGCGGGAACGGGAGGAGGGATCACAGATACGCAGTATTTT.

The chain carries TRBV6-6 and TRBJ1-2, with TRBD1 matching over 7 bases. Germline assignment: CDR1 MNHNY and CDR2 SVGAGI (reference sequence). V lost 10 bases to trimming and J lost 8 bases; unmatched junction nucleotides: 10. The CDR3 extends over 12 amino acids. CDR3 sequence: CATQQGRRGYTF. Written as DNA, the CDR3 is TGTGCCACCCAACAGGGGCGGCGCGGCTACACCTTC.

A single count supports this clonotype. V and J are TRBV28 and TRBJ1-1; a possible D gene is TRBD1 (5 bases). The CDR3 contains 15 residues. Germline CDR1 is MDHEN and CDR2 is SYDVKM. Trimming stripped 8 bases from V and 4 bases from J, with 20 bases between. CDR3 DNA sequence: TGTGCCAGCTCCCCAGGGTCAGCTTTGCTCACTGAAGCTTTCTTT. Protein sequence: CASSPGSALLTEAFF.

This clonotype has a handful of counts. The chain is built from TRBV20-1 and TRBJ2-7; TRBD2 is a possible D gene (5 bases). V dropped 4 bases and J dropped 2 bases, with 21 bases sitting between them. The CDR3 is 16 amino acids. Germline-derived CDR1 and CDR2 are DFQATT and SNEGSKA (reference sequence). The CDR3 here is CSANGNSDQKPYEQYF. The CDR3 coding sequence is TGCAGTGCTAACGGGAATAGCGACCAAAAACCCTACGAGCAGTACTTC.

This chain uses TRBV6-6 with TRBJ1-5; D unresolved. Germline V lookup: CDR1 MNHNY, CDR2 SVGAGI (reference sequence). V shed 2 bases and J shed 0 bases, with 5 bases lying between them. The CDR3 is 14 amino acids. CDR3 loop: CASSYHYSNQPQHF. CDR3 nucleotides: TGTGCCAGCAGTTACCATTATAGCAATCAGCCCCAGCATTTT.

The CDR3 loop is CATMKSSTDTQYF. CDR3 nucleotide sequence: TGTGCCACCATGAAGAGCTCCACAGATACGCAGTATTTT. V gene TRBV24-1 combines with J gene TRBJ2-3, with D hard to call. With 8 bases removed from V and 2 bases from J, the gap between germline ends came to 10 bases. Germline CDR1 and CDR2: KGHDR and SFDVKD. The CDR3 runs to 13 residues.